This T cell receptor beta chain was found in a study of T cells after yellow fever vaccination. TCRdb used MiXCR to reprocess the 5' RACE reads, holding one entry per CDR3 protein. The sample has a few hundred thousand distinct CDR3 sequences, around 21% seen once. Study observations and caveats: Primary-vaccination clones mostly resurfaced post-booster (about 95% CD4, 75% to 90% CD8).

In this sample, this clonotype turned up a few times. Its target is not known. This receptor was identified in a man aged 30 to 39 who received the YFV17D yellow fever vaccine. Sequencing was performed on PBMCs, taken 15 days after the yellow fever booster vaccination.

The CDR3 region is CSARLVGRAGELFF. CDR3 nucleotide sequence: TGCAGTGCTCGCCTTGTAGGTCGGGCCGGGGAGCTGTTTTTT. The gene calls are TRBV20-1 and TRBJ2-2; D uncertain. This CDR3 has 14 residues. Trimming pared 5 bases from V and 6 bases from J, leaving 16 bases between. CDR1 and CDR2 (germline): DFQATT, SNEGSKA (reference sequence).